This entry lists 23 T cell receptor beta chains sequenced from one sample in a study of metastatic and nonmetastatic thyroid tumors. Before thyroid surgery, none of the patients had received any treatment. TCRdb reprocessed the PCR reads via MiXCR. The profile covers almost 70,000 clones, with approximately 14% appearing a single time and approximately 7% taken by the ten largest. The specimen was blood. All receptors come from a male donor with papillary thyroid cancer or a benign thyroid nodule (not recorded which). Some clones in this sample may be carry-over from other donors' samples.

Ten or more counts support this clone. V and J are TRBV5-8 and TRBJ2-7; 9 bases match TRBD1. Per the germline V gene, CDR1 is SGHTS and CDR2 is YDEGEE. V lost 2 bases, J lost 6 bases, and 6 bases stayed unmatched. This CDR3 has 14 amino acids. CDR3 coding DNA: TGTGCCAGCAGCTTCCGGGACAGGGTCCTCGAGCAGTACTTC. As protein: CASSFRDRVLEQYF.

In this sample, this clone turned up many times. This chain uses TRBV6-1 with TRBJ1-3, with 8 bases that match TRBD1. There are 18 residues in the CDR3. Per the germline V gene, CDR1 is MNHNS and CDR2 is SASEGT. J lost 4 bases, V lost 4 bases, and 15 bases had no gene match. Written as DNA, the CDR3 is TGTGCCAGCAGTGGACCACCAACAGGGGGACGGCTCGGAAACACCATATATTTT. As protein: CASSGPPTGGRLGNTIYF.

The table lists this clone with many counts. This chain connects TRBV7-8 to TRBJ1-1; D is ambiguous. The CDR3 sequence is 14 residues long. CDR1 and CDR2 from the germline V gene are SGHVS and FQNEAQ. V lost 5 bases and J 1 base, leaving 11 bases between the germline ends. In DNA, the CDR3 is TGTGCCAGCAGCCCCGATCAGGAGAACACTGAAGCTTTCTTT. Encoded protein: CASSPDQENTEAFF.

This clone occurred many times. J is TRBJ1-1 and V is TRBV27; no reliable D call. Germline loops: CDR1 MNHEY, CDR2 SMNVEV (reference sequence). This CDR3 is built from 11 residues. With 4 bases removed from V and 5 bases from J, the gap between germline ends came to 5 bases. The CDR3 nucleotides read TGTGCCAGCAGTTCTGGGACTGAAGCTTTCTTT. Translated: CASSSGTEAFF.

This rearrangement joins TRBV2 to TRBJ2-2; 7 nucleotides line up with TRBD1. The ends lost 2 bases at V and 4 bases at J; junction bases unmatched: 16. The germline gives CDR1 SNHLY, CDR2 FYNNEI. CDR3 length: 19 residues. The CDR3 reads CASSELGWTGSKTTGELFF. CDR3 DNA sequence: TGTGCCAGCAGTGAATTGGGATGGACAGGCTCTAAGACCACCGGGGAGCTGTTTTTT.

V and J are TRBV27 and TRBJ1-2; D is uncertain. This CDR3 region has 14 residues. V was clipped by 0 bases and J by 4 bases, with 9 bases between them. Germline V gives CDR1 MNHEY, CDR2 SMNVEV (reference sequence). The CDR3 bases are TGTGCCAGCAGTTTATCAGGGATCAGCTATGGCTACACCTTC. This translates into CASSLSGISYGYTF.

This clone was seen only a few times. A much larger clone differs from this one at a single base, so this may be a read error. The sample contains more than one DNA sequence encoding this CDR3. The rearrangement uses TRBV29-1 and TRBJ2-1; a weak D match, TRBD1 (5 bases). The CDR3 sequence is 12 residues long. Germline V CDR1 and CDR2: SQVTM, ANQGSEA. V was cut by 4 bases and J by 13 bases, with 17 bases left in between. CDR3 loop: CSVVRQPPRQFF. CDR3 DNA sequence: TGCAGCGTTGTAAGACAGCCCCCTCGTCAGTTCTTC.

There are many counts of this clone. The genes are TRBV20-1 and TRBJ2-7; D unclear. Between the trimmed V and J ends, which lost 3 bases and 2 bases, there was a span of 14 bases. CDR3 length: 14 residues. The germline gives CDR1 DFQATT, CDR2 SNEGSKA (reference sequence). The CDR3 spells CSASFEQTPYEQYF. CDR3 nucleotide sequence: TGCAGTGCTAGTTTTGAACAGACTCCCTACGAGCAGTACTTC.

This clone was recorded at least ten times. Distinct nucleotide sequences in the sample also encode this CDR3. The V and J genes are TRBV12-5 and TRBJ1-3; 7 nucleotides agree with TRBD1. Germline V lookup: CDR1 LGHNT, CDR2 FRNRAP. The CDR3 runs 17 residues. With 10 bases clipped from V and 1 base from J, the junction kept 16 bases outside the gene matches. CDR3 region: CAISPNRDRESGNTIYF. The DNA for the CDR3 is TGTGCTATCTCCCCAAACCGGGACAGAGAATCTGGAAACACCATATATTTT.

This chain's CDR3 is CASSSPTGGADGYTF. CDR3 DNA sequence: TGTGCCAGCAGTTCACCTACAGGGGGCGCGGATGGCTACACCTTC. This chain uses TRBV6-2 or TRBV6-3 with TRBJ1-2, with 9 positions matching TRBD1. The CDR3 contains 15 residues. The ends lost 4 bases at V and 6 bases at J; junction bases unmatched: 9. Germline V lookup: CDR1 MNHEY, CDR2 SVGEGT.

This clone was detected ten times or more. The gene calls are TRBV7-9 and TRBJ1-3, with D perhaps TRBD1 (6 bases). The CDR3 is made up of 14 amino acids. Germline V gene sequence: CDR1 SEHNR, CDR2 FQNEAQ (reference sequence). Deletions cut 5 bases from V and 1 base from J, with 9 bases between. The CDR3 sequence: CASSRGGSGNTIYF. CDR3 nucleotide sequence: TGTGCCAGCAGCAGGGGGGGGTCTGGAAACACCATATATTTT.

This clone was seen many times. This rearrangement joins TRBV3-1 to TRBJ1-2, with D unresolved. Germline CDR1 and CDR2: LGHDT and YNNKEL (reference sequence). With 1 base removed from V and 5 bases from J, the gap between germline ends came to 5 bases. The CDR3 covers 12 residues. In DNA, the CDR3 is TGTGCCAGCAGCCAAGGATTATATGGCTACACCTTC. Translation: CASSQGLYGYTF. The full variable domain, with the rest looked up from reference TRBV3-1 and TRBJ1-2, is DTAVSQTPKYLVTQMGNDKSIKCEQNLGHDTMYWYKQDSKKFLKIMFSYNNKELIINETVPNRFSPKSPDKAHLNLHINSLELGDSAVYFCASSQGLYGYTFGSGTRLTVV.

Comments on this clone: One junction end does not reproduce the germline sequence, and a read error may be involved. The genes are TRBV6-1 and TRBJ1-5, with TRBD1 matching over 7 bases. This CDR3 region has 14 residues. Germline V gene lookup returns CDR1 MNHNS and CDR2 SASEGT. The CDR3 loop is CASWEGQEGQTQHF. For the CDR3, the DNA is TGTGCCAGCTGGGAAGGACAGGAGGGTCAGACCCAGCATTTT.

The V call is TRBV11-2, the J call TRBJ2-7; 7 nucleotides agree with TRBD1. CDR1 is SGHAT and CDR2 is FQNNGV in the germline V gene. The trim removed 5 bases at V and 4 bases at J, leaving 14 bases unmatched. CDR3 length: 16 amino acids. The CDR3 nucleotides are TGTGCCAGCAGCCCGGGAACACCAGGGGGATCTTACGAGCAGTACTTC. It is translated as CASSPGTPGGSYEQYF.

In this sample, this clone turned up a few times. This may be a read error, as it is one base from a much larger clone. This rearrangement joins TRBV15 to TRBJ1-5; tentative D call: TRBD1 (5 bases). Germline loops: CDR1 LNHNV, CDR2 YYDKDF (reference sequence). Trimming took off 1 base at V and 4 bases at J, with 8 bases between the two ends. The CDR3 runs to 14 residues. The CDR3 DNA follows: TGTGCCACCAGCAGAGTACAGGTTAATCAGCCCCAGCATTTT. It yields the protein CATSRVQVNQPQHF.

This clone was counted at least ten times. The chain uses TRBV20-1 and TRBJ2-1; D is unresolved. Trimming removed 3 bases from V and 15 bases from J, with 21 bases in between. The CDR3 is made up of 13 amino acids. Germline CDR1 and CDR2: DFQATT and SNEGSKA (reference sequence). CDR3 in amino acids: CSASHTTTGVTFF. The CDR3 DNA reads as TGCAGTGCTAGTCACACTACGACTGGCGTAACGTTCTTC.

There are a few counts of this clone. The same CDR3 can be traced to other DNA sequences in this sample. The chain links TRBV12-3 or TRBV12-4 to TRBJ2-2; possibly TRBD1 for D (7 bases). The ends were cut back, 1 base at V and 11 bases at J, with 23 bases in the middle. The CDR3 covers 17 residues. This CDR3 is CASSLGARGDPTGELFF. In nucleotides, the CDR3 is TGTGCCAGCAGTTTAGGTGCCAGGGGGGACCCCACTGGTGAGCTGTTTTTT.

In regard to this clone: The junction departs from germline at one end; a sequencing error may be responsible. The chain links TRBV6-1 to TRBJ2-3; TRBD2 agrees at 7 bases. In germline, CDR1 is MNHNS, CDR2 SASEGT. The CDR3 is 16 amino acids. The CDR3 bases are TGTGCCATCAGTGAACCCCTAGCGGTAGGCGCAGATACGCAGTATTTT. Translating it yields CAISEPLAVGADTQYF.

This clone was counted ten times or more. CDR3 amino acids: CASIIVRGTMNTEAFF. CDR3 nucleotide sequence: TGTGCCAGCATCATAGTAAGAGGGACTATGAACACTGAAGCTTTCTTT. The chain combines TRBV11-1 with TRBJ1-1; D might be TRBD1 (5 bases). CDR1 and CDR2 from the germline V gene are SGHAT and FQDESV (reference sequence). The CDR3 runs 16 residues. V dropped 7 bases and J dropped 0 bases, with 18 bases sitting between them.

At least ten counts were recorded for this clone. A much larger clone differs by one base, so this may be a read error. The rearrangement links TRBV5-6 to TRBJ2-7, with 14 positions matching TRBD2. The V gene's germline CDR1 is SGHDT and CDR2 YYEEEE. The CDR3 covers 16 residues. CDR3 in amino acids: CAISLDGLAGGYEQYF. The CDR3 DNA reads TGTGCCATCAGCCTGGATGGACTAGCGGGAGGCTACGAGCAGTACTTC.

The chain recombines TRBV5-1 with TRBJ2-1; possibly TRBD1 or TRBD2 for D (5 bases each). V was cut by 4 bases and J by 2 bases, with 19 bases left in between. The CDR3 is 17 amino acids. Germline CDR1 and CDR2: SGHRS and YFSETQ. The CDR3 coding sequence is TGCGCCAGCAGCCCCCCAGGGTGGGAGAGCACCTACAATGAGCAGTTCTTC. Its translation is CASSPPGWESTYNEQFF.

In regard to this clone: With a much larger clone just one base away, this may be a read error. The chain couples TRBV14 to TRBJ2-5; TRBD1 matches 7 bases. Trimming cost V 2 bases and J 5 bases; bases outside gene matches: 5. Looked up from germline, CDR1 is SGHDN and CDR2 is FVKESK. The CDR3 covers 14 residues. The CDR3 nucleotides read TGTGCCAGCAGCCAAATAACAGGGGATGAGACCCAGTACTTC. It translates to CASSQITGDETQYF.

The sample holds many counts of this clone. The rearrangement links TRBV19 to TRBJ1-1; no firm D call. The CDR3 is made up of 13 amino acids. The ends were cut back, 6 bases at V and 3 bases at J, with 11 bases in the middle. Germline CDR1 LNHDA, CDR2 SQIVND (reference sequence). Here the CDR3 DNA reads TGTGCCAGTAGCCCCCCCGGGTACACTGAAGCTTTCTTT. It codes for CASSPPGYTEAFF.